This T cell receptor (beta chain) was recorded in a study of T cell changes during pregnancy in multiple sclerosis. Germline V gene data show CDR1 as LGHNA and CDR2 as YNFKEQ. The CDR3 contains 15 residues. TCRdb's table, derived via immunoSEQ multiplex PCR, lists solely in-frame clones and lacks some. The sample has just under 70,000 clones; about 90% are singletons. The TCR comes from a female donor with multiple sclerosis, enrolled in a pregnancy study. The sample consisted of peripheral blood, taken in the second trimester of pregnancy. The chain has TRBV4-2 and TRBJ2-5; 7 bases fit TRBD2. The DNA end favors TRBJ2-7, so the J call may be wrong. CDR3 region: CASSQGASGIYEQYF. In nucleotides, the CDR3 is TGTGCCAGCAGCCAAGGGGCTAGCGGAATCTACGAGCAGTACTTC.